This T cell receptor (beta chain) was identified in a study of T cell responses to AZD1222 COVID-19 vaccine. Study background: Whether given at about 4 or about 12 weeks, second doses were pooled.

The CDR3 length is 14 residues. CDR1 is MGHRA, CDR2 YSYEKL, per germline. V lost 4 bases to trimming and J lost 2 bases; unmatched junction nucleotides: 3. This table comes from immunoSEQ multiplex PCR, and its TCRdb copy is limited to in-frame clones, with some not included. The data contain around 110,000 clones, 90% to 95% of them singletons. The TCR was taken from an adult in good health. J is TRBJ2-7 and V is TRBV4-1; 9 positions agree with TRBD1. This sample comprised peripheral blood, obtained on day 0 of AZD1222 vaccination. CDR3 sequence reads: CASSLGQGTYEQYF. CDR3 in DNA: TGCGCCAGCAGCCTCGGACAGGGGACCTACGAGCAGTACTTC.